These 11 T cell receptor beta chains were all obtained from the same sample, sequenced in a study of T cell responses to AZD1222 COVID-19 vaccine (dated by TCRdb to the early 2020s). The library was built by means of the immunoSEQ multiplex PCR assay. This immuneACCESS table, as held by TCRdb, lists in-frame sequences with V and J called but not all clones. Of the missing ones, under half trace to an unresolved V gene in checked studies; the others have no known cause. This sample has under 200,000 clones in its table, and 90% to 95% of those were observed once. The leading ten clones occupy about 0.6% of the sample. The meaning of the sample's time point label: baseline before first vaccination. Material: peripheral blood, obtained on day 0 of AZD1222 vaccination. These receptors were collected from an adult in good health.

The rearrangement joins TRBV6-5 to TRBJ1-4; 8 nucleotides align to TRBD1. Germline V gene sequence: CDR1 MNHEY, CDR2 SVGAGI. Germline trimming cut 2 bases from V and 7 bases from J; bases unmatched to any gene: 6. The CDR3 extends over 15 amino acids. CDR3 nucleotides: TGTGCCAGCAGTTACGGAACAGGGGGGGGTGAAAAACTGTTTTTT. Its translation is CASSYGTGGGEKLFF.

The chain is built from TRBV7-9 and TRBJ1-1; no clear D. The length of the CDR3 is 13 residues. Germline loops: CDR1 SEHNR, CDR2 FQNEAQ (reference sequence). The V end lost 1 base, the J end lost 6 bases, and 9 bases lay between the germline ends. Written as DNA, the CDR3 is TGTGCCAGCAGCTTAGGGGTAGGCCCTGAAGCTTTCTTT. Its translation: CASSLGVGPEAFF.

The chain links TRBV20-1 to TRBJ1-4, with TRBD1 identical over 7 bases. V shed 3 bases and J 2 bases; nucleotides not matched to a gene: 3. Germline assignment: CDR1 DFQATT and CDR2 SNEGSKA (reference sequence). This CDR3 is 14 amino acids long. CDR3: CSASNRGTNEKLFF. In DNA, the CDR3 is TGCAGTGCTAGTAACAGGGGTACTAATGAAAAACTGTTTTTT.

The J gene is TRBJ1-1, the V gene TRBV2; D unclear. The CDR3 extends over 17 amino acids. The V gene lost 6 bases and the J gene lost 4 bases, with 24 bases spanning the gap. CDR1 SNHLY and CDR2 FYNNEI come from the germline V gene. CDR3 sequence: CASRALGGNAVTTEAFF. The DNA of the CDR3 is TGTGCCAGCAGAGCCTTGGGAGGCAACGCCGTGACCACTGAAGCTTTCTTT.

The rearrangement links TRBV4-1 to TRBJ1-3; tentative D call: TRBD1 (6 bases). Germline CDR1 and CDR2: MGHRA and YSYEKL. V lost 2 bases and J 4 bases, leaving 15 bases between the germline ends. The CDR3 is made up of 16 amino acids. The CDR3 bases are TGCGCCAGCAGCCAACCGAAGGGGGTTAAGGGAAACACCATATATTTT. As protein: CASSQPKGVKGNTIYF.

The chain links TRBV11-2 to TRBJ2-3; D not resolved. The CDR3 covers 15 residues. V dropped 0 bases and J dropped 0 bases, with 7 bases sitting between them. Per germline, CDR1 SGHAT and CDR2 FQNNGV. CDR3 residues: CASSLDAGSTDTQYF. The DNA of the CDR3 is TGTGCCAGCAGCTTAGATGCCGGAAGCACAGATACGCAGTATTTT.

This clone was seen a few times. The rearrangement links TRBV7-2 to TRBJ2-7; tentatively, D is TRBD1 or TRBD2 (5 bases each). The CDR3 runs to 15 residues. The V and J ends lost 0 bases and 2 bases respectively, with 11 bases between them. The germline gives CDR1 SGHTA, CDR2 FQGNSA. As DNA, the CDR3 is TGTGCCAGCAGCTTAGCGGGGGACGGAACCTACGAGCAGTACTTC. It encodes CASSLAGDGTYEQYF.

The CDR3 bases are TGTGCCAGCAGCTCCGACAGGGAATCCTACGAGCAGTACTTC. As protein: CASSSDRESYEQYF. This chain uses TRBV11-1 with TRBJ2-7; 7 bases are a match to TRBD1. This CDR3 has 14 residues. Germline V gene data show CDR1 as SGHAT and CDR2 as FQDESV (reference sequence). V dropped 4 bases and J dropped 1; count of bases not matched to a gene: 4.

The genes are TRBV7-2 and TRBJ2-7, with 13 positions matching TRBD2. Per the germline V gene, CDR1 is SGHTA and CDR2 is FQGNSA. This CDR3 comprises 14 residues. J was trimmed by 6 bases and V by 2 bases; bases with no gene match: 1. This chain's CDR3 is CASSLTSGRAEQYF. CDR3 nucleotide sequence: TGTGCCAGCAGCTTAACTAGCGGGAGGGCCGAGCAGTACTTC.

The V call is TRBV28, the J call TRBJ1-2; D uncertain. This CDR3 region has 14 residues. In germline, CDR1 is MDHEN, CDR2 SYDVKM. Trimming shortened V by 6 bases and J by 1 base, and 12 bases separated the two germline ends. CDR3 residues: CASSPGGFNYGYTF. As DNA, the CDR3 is TGTGCCAGCAGCCCGGGCGGATTTAACTATGGCTACACCTTC.

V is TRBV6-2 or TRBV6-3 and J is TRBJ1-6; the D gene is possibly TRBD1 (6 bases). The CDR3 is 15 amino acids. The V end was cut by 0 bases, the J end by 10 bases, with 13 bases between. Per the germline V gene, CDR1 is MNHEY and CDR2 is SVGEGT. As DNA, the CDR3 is TGTGCCAGCAGTTACTCGGCAGGGGTCGGCTCACCCCTCCACTTT. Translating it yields CASSYSAGVGSPLHF.